This TCR beta chain was profiled in a study of cytomegalovirus exposure and HLA in healthy donors. Regarding the study as a whole: Later analysis identified some 16,000 TCR beta sequences associated with HLA alleles, using a false discovery rate threshold of 0.05. When analyzed later, a missense DCLRE1C variant was found to be linked to TCR beta V- and J-gene trimming. Cytomegalovirus-associated status was assigned to about 170 TCR beta chains.

CDR3 length: 13 residues. Germline CDR1 reads MNHEY; CDR2 reads SVGAGI. Germline trimming cut 7 bases from V and 8 bases from J; bases unmatched to any gene: 8. Points on this clone: What it binds is unknown.

PCR used 60 Vbeta primers and 13 Jbeta primers. The repertoire was sequenced with immunoSEQ multiplex PCR; TCRdb's copy has only in-frame clones and lacks some. This table has over 150,000 clones, 80% to 90% appearing once. The rearrangement uses TRBV6-5 and TRBJ2-7, with 10 bases identical to TRBD1. The origin of this receptor is a woman between 25 and 40 years old in good health and CMV-seropositive. Sequences were obtained from PBMCs. The CDR3 reads CASTRDRGGKQYF. The CDR3 DNA sequence: TGTGCCAGCACCAGGGACAGGGGAGGAAAGCAGTACTTC.